The T cell receptor beta chain described here comes from a study of cytomegalovirus exposure and HLA in healthy donors (dated by TCRdb to the late 2010s). Study-wide context: According to an earlier analysis of 587 of the donors, about 179 million T cells yielded roughly 100 million unique TCR beta sequences and roughly 280 Gb of sequence data. About 330 gigabases of sequencing data and 91 million or so unique TCR sequences made up an early release that covered approximately 700 HLA-typed donors. The genetic ancestry cluster associated with self-reported Caucasian donors included about 84% of the 300 to 450 genotyped donors. The study was designed to test whether signatures of past pathogen exposure could be identified by cataloging public T cell receptors. The study profiled the T cell repertoires of about 720 subjects by immunosequencing and related them to cytomegalovirus serostatus. A separate validation cohort of 100 to 150 different subjects was used in addition to the 666-subject first cohort. To predict cytomegalovirus infection status, the study brought together high-throughput TCR immunosequencing, statistical association of individual TCRs with disease status, and machine learning. A later analysis re-examined previously published TCR beta repertoires from more than 550 donors and added high-resolution HLA genotyping to investigate patterns of TCR occurrence. In the later analysis, no new phenotypic data were used to find candidate immune exposures; instead, reliance was placed on TCR beta sequences and their occurrence across donors. An earlier analysis of several hundred of the donors applied high-throughput TCR beta sequencing to assess whether each TCR beta V gene segment acted as functional or pseudogenic. Donor age, sex, ethnicity and CMV serostatus were collected together with the repertoire data. Genome-wide SNP genotypes for about three fifths of the roughly 700 donors were used in a later genetic analysis, which treated that subset as a discovery cohort. All discovery cohort repertoires had been generated using a single sequencing platform. HLA typing included class I and class II loci at four-digit resolution. The number of donors typed differed by locus, with 629-630 for A, B, C, DRB1 and DQB1, about 500 for DQA1, over 600 for DPA1, and about 450 for DPB1. Four to six DR-DQ haplotypes were handled as single units for association and clustering, since linkage in the cohort was strong. Across about 380 genotyped donors of the cohort, an average of roughly 250,000 unique TCR beta nucleotide sequences per donor were sequenced, and around 20% of those sequences were non-productive. Overall study results and their limits: A further reported finding was that TCR beta sequences accurately predicted the HLA-A and HLA-B alleles for most subjects in the first cohort. Only TCR beta chains were sequenced in this cohort, and the absence of alpha or paired-chain data limited detectable features. A few of the identified cytomegalovirus-associated TCR beta chains were confirmed in vitro to be specific for cytomegalovirus antigens. Roughly uniform sequencing depth across donors was assumed in presence/absence analyses, although this assumption may not hold. Specific HLA alleles were associated with over 15,000 TCR beta sequences at a false discovery rate of 0.05 in a later analysis. When HLA alleles, especially DR and DQ, strongly co-occurred, TCR associations were difficult to assign to individual alleles. Several of the top co-occurrence clusters appeared to be linked to parvovirus B19, influenza, CMV and Epstein-Barr virus, according to a later analysis. Some IMGT-functional V segments, including TRBV6-2 and TRBV6-3, could not be told apart with the 87-base-pair reads, so those segments were excluded. In a later analysis, HLA-associated TCR beta chains were found to be more clonally expanded and to have lower generation probabilities than equally common non-associated chains. In an earlier analysis of some 550 of the donors, most TCR beta V segments were observed in productive rearrangements about 87% or about 30% of the time, broadly matching IMGT annotations. Because some donors lacked HLA typing at each locus, the association tests relied only on the typed subset. A later genetic analysis associated a missense DCLRE1C variant with V-gene and J-gene trimming of TCR beta chains, and an independent cohort replicated the association. A total of fewer than 200 TCR beta chains were listed by the study as associated with cytomegalovirus. Linkage disequilibrium might explain the correlated functional status among segregating V segments, but an unknown experimental factor could not be ruled out. The classifier was reported to diagnose cytomegalovirus status with high specificity and sensitivity in both the original and validation cohorts. Most TCR sequences were observed very rarely across donors, whereas some public TCRs were present in many individuals. In a later genetic analysis, fewer N-insertions in productive TCRs were reported among donors in an Asian-associated ancestry cluster than the roughly 670-donor mean. The authors suggested that the approach could potentially be generalized to other disease states and immunological phenotypes. According to a later analysis, most CMV-associated TCR beta chains appeared to be HLA-restricted, and the HLA associations seemed to be driven largely by CMV exposure. Because counts were too low, under 20 rarely observed V segments, including chromosome 9 orphons, were left out of the earlier analysis of about 500 of the donors. Immune exposure information for the cohort was limited to CMV serostatus. A cluster of highly shared sequence variants was judged likely to represent a technical artifact of the sequencing pipeline. According to a later analysis, TCR association rates differed among HLA loci, with DRB1 alleles showing the most associated TCRs and HLA-C alleles showing the fewest.

A few counts support this clone. Its antigen specificity is not known. Base qualities are not recorded, but no much larger clone differs from it by a single base. The cohort consisted of 600 or so healthy bone marrow donors. Cohort members were all nominally healthy when sampled, although unrecorded immune exposures were likely present. The donor tested CMV seronegative, placing the donor among the approximately 400 seronegative members of the cohort. A peripheral blood sample was collected from each donor, and TCR beta sequencing was performed on peripheral blood mononuclear cells. Genomic DNA extraction from the blood cell samples was performed with the Qiagen DNeasy Blood Extraction Kit. V is reduced by 6 bases and J by 4 bases, leaving a spacing of 28 bases between them. The CDR3 sequence holds 19 residues, the cysteine and phenylalanine included. Only the CDR3 DNA stays, 57 bases, in frame from base 1. CDR1 MNHEY and CDR2 SMNVEV are derived from the germline V gene (reference sequence).

Libraries came from the immunoSEQ multiplex PCR assay. A mixture of 60 forward primers for TCR Vbeta segments and 13 reverse primers for TCR Jbeta segments was used in the multiplex PCR. The CDR3 region of rearranged TCR beta genes was amplified from genomic DNA by a multiplex PCR assay. Amplified TCR beta libraries were sequenced as 87-base-pair reads on the Illumina HiSeq System. The paper's processing steps were these. Across the roughly 700 repertoires, a later analysis counted 78 million or so unique TCR beta chains, roughly 11 million of which were shared by at least two donors. Raw reads were error-corrected and collapsed into unique sequences with a nearest-neighbor algorithm that merged closely related sequences to remove PCR and sequencing errors. To assign V, D and J gene segments, CDR3 sequences were aligned to IMGT reference sequences. For a sequence to be retained, a match of at least six nucleotides to both a V gene segment and a J gene segment was required. A rearrangement counted as productive if the CDR3 had no stop codons and remained in frame with V and J, and every other rearrangement counted as non-productive. CDR3 was defined according to IMGT convention as the region running from the second conserved V-encoded cysteine to the conserved J-encoded phenylalanine. The earlier analysis of roughly 590 of the donors excluded sequences that lacked an unambiguous match to a single V gene segment. In an earlier analysis of 587 of the donors, V segments were called functional above 56.7% productive rearrangements and were called segregating when the between-donor standard deviation exceeded 5%. A statistical classification framework was built to diagnose cytomegalovirus status from the catalog of TCR beta chain sequences. In a later analysis, TCR nucleotide sequences were compared against IMGT/GENE-DB human TR gene sequences so that V and J genes could be assigned. In a later analysis, CDR3 sequences and most-parsimonious VDJ recombination scenarios were assigned using the TCRdist pipeline. A later analysis defined each TCR beta chain by its CDR3 amino acid sequence plus V-gene family, and excluded reads lacking a unique V-gene family. To address suspected cross-contamination and a sequencing artifact, a later analysis removed 592 highly shared, low-generation-probability nucleotide sequences. In a later analysis, a clonal expansion index was calculated for each public chain from normalized within-repertoire ranks of inferred template counts. In a later analysis, generation probabilities were computed with a VDJ recombination model fitted to out-of-frame rearrangements, and the resulting probabilities were checked against IGoR. In a later analysis, TCR-TCR, TCR-HLA and TCR-CMV co-occurrence was scored with hypergeometric tests, and a repertoire-size bias correction was applied to TCR pairs. A later analysis estimated false discovery rates by permuting HLA or CMV assignments 20 times. In a later analysis, co-occurring TCRs were grouped using DBSCAN, and TCRdist sequence similarity was added for clustering within HLA-allele-positive subsets. For co-occurrence clustering, repertoires with fewer than 30,000 or more than 120,000 public chains were excluded, along with five or six repertoires with anomalous nucleotide sharing. TCRdb retrieved this table from immuneACCESS and kept in-frame rearrangements only. Not all clones are present; in checked studies, unresolved V genes account for under half, and no reason is known for the remainder. The V and J calls and clone size come from that table; D and trimming were worked out from the DNA. The sample includes approximately 170,000 clones, with 85% observed a single time. 1% of the sample is in the top ten clones.

This sequence originates from a boy aged 2 to 10 in good health and CMV-seronegative. This receptor chain uses TRBV27 and TRBJ2-1; no D gene can be assigned with confidence. Sequencing was performed on PBMCs. The CDR3 region reads CASSWPPSRLAPDYNEQFF. The DNA is TGTGCCAGCAGCTGGCCCCCGAGTAGACTGGCCCCAGATTACAATGAGCAGTTCTTC.